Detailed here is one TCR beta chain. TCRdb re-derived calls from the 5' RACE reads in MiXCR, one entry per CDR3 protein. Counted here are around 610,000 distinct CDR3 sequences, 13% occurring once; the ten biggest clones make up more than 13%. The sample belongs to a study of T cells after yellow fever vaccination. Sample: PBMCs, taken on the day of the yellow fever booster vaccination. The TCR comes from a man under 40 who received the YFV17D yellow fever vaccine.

The CDR3, as DNA: TGTGCCAGCCGGGTGGGTCCACTCGGTAATTCACCCCTCCACTTT. Its translation: CASRVGPLGNSPLHF. The gene calls are TRBV12-3 or TRBV12-4 and TRBJ1-6; no reliable D call. The CDR3 spans 15 residues. Trimming shortened V by 8 bases and J by 6 bases, and 17 bases separated the two germline ends.